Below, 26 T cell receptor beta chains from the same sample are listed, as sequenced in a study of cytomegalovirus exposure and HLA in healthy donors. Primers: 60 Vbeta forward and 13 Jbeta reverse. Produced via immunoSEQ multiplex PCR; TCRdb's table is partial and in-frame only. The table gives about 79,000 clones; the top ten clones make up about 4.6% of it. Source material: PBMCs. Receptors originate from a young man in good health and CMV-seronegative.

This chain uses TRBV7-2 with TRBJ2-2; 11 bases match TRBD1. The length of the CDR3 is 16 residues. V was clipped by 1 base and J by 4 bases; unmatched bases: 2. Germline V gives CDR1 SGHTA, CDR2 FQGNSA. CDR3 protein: CASSLEGTGGTGELFF. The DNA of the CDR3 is TGTGCCAGCAGCTTAGAAGGGACAGGGGGCACCGGGGAGCTGTTTTTT.

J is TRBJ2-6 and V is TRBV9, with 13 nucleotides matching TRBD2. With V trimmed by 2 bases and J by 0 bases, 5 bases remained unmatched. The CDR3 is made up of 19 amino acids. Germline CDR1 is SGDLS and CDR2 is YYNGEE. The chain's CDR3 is CASSVRGTSGTSGANVLTF. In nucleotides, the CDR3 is TGTGCCAGCAGCGTTCGGGGGACTAGCGGGACCTCTGGGGCCAACGTCCTGACTTTC.

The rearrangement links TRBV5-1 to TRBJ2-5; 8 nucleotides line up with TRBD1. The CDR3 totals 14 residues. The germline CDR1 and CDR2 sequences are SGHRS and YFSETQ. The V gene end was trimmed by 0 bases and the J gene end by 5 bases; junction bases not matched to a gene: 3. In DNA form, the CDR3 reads TGCGCCAGCAGCTTGGCGACAGGGGATGAGACCCAGTACTTC. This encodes CASSLATGDETQYF.

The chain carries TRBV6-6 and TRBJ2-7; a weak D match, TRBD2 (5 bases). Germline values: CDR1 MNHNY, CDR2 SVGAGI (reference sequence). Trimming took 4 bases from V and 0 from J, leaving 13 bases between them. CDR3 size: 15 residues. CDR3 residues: CASSSTRLSSYEQYF. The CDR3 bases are TGTGCCAGCAGTTCGACCCGACTATCCTCCTACGAGCAGTACTTC.

The CDR3 bases are TGTGCCAGCAGCTTAGTCAGTTTCACTGAAGCTTTCTTT. It encodes CASSLVSFTEAFF. The J gene is TRBJ1-1, the V gene TRBV7-3; D remains unclear. This CDR3 region has 13 residues. Trimming cost V 2 bases and J 4 bases, with 8 bases left between them. Germline lookup yields CDR1 SGHTA and CDR2 FQGTGA.

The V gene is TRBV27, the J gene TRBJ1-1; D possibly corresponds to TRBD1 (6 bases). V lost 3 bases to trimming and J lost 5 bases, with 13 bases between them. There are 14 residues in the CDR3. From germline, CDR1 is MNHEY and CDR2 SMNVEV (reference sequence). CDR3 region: CASSFGGALTEAFF. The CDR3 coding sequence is TGTGCCAGCAGTTTTGGGGGGGCGCTGACTGAAGCTTTCTTT.

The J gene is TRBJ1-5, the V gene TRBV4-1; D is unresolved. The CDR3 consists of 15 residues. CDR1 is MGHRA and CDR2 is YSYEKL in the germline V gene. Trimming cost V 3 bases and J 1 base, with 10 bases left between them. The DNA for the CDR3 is TGCGCCAGCAGCCACCCCTCCGCGAGCAATCAGCCCCAGCATTTT. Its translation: CASSHPSASNQPQHF.

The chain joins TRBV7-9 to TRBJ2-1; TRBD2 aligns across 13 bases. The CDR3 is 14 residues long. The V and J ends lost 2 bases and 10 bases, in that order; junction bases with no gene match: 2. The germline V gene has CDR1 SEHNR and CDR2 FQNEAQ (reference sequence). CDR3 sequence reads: CASSLTSGRGEQFF. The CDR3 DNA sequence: TGTGCCAGCAGCTTAACTAGCGGGAGGGGCGAGCAGTTCTTC.

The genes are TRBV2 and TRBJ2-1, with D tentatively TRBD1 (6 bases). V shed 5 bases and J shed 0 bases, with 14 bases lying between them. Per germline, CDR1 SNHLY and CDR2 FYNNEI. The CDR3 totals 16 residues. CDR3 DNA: TGTGCCAGCAGTCTACAGGGTCTCAGCTCCTACAATGAGCAGTTCTTC. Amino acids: CASSLQGLSSYNEQFF.

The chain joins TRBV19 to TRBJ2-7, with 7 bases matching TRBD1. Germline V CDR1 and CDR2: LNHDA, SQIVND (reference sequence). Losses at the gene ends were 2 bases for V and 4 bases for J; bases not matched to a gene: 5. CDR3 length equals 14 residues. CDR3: CASSIKGAVYEQYF. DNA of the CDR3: TGTGCCAGTAGTATAAAGGGGGCGGTTTACGAGCAGTACTTC.

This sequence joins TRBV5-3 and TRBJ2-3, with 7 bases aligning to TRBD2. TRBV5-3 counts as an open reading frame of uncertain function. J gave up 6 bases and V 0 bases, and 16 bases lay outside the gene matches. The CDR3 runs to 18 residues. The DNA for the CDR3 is TGTGCCAGAAGCTTGGGGTCAGCGGGGTCTTTAAATGAGGATACGCAGTATTTT. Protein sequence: CARSLGSAGSLNEDTQYF.

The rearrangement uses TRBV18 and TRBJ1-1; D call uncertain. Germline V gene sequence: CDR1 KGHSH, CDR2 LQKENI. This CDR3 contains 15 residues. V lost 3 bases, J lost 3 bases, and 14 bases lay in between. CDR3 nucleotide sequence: TGTGCCAGCTCACCCCGGATTGCCGGGGACACTGAAGCTTTCTTT. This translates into CASSPRIAGDTEAFF.

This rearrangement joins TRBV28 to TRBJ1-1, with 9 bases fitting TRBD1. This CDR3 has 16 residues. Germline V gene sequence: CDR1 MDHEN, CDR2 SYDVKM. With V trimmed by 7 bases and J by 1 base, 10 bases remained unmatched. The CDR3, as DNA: TGTGCCAGCAACTTCCCCCTGGGACAGGGGAACACTGAAGCTTTCTTT. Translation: CASNFPLGQGNTEAFF. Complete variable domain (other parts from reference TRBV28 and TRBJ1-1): DVKVTQSSRYLVKRTGEKVFLECVQDMDHENMFWYRQDPGLGLRLIYFSYDVKMKEKGDIPEGYSVSREKKERFSLILESASTNQTSMYLCASNFPLGQGNTEAFFGQGTRLTVV.

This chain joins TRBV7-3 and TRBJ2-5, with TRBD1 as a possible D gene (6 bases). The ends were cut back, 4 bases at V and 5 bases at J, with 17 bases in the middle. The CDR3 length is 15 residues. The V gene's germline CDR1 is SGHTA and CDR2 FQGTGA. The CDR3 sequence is CASSYTGTRGETQYF. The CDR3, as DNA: TGTGCCAGCAGCTACACAGGGACCCGGGGTGAGACCCAGTACTTC.

CDR3: CASSQDTGLASDEQFF. The CDR3 DNA follows: TGCGCCAGCAGCCAAGATACGGGACTAGCGAGCGATGAGCAGTTCTTC. The chain uses TRBV4-3 and TRBJ2-1, with 10 bases that match TRBD2. The V gene end was trimmed by 0 bases and the J gene end by 8 bases; junction bases not matched to a gene: 7. CDR1 is LGHNA and CDR2 is YSLEER in the germline V gene. The length of the CDR3 is 16 residues.

CDR3 residues: CASRTGNQPQHF. The CDR3 bases are TGTGCCAGTAGGACAGGGAATCAGCCCCAGCATTTT. The rearrangement links TRBV19 to TRBJ1-5; 7 nucleotides agree with TRBD1. The CDR3 runs to 12 residues. Trimming at V came to 6 bases and at J to 4 bases, leaving 0 bases not matched to a gene. CDR1 and CDR2 (germline): LNHDA, SQIVND (reference sequence).

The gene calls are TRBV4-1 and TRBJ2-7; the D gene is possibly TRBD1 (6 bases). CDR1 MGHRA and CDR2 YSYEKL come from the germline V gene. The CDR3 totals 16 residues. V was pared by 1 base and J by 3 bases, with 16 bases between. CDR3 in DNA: TGCGCCAGCAGCCAAGGCGGACAGATTCCCGTCTACGAGCAGTACTTC. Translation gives CASSQGGQIPVYEQYF.

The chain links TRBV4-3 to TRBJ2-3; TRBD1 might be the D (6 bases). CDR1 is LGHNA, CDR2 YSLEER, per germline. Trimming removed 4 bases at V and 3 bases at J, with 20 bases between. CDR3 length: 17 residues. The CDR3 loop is CASSPSYRDWETDTQYF. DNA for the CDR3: TGCGCCAGCAGCCCAAGTTACAGGGATTGGGAAACAGATACGCAGTATTTT.

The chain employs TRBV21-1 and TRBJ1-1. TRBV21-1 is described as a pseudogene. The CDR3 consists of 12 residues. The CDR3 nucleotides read TGTGCCACCCGTTTCGGGAACACTGAAGCTTTCTTT. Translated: CATRFGNTEAFF.

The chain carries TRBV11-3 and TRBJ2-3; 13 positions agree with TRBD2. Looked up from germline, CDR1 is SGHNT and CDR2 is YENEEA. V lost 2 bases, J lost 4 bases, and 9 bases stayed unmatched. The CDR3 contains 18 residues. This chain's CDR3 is CASSLQAYTSGRADTQYF. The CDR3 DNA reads TGTGCCAGCAGCTTACAAGCGTATACTAGCGGGAGGGCAGATACGCAGTATTTT.

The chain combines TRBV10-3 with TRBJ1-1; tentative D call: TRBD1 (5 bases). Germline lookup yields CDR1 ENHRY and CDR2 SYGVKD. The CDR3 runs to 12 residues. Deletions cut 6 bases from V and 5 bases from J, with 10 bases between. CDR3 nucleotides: TGTGCCATCAGGGGACTCGGTACTGAAGCTTTCTTT. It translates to CAIRGLGTEAFF.

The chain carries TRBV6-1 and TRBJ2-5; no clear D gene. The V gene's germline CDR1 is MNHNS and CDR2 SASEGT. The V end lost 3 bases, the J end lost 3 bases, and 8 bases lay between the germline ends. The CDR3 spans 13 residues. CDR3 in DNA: TGTGCCAGCAGTGAGGGCTGGAAAGAGACCCAGTACTTC. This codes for CASSEGWKETQYF.

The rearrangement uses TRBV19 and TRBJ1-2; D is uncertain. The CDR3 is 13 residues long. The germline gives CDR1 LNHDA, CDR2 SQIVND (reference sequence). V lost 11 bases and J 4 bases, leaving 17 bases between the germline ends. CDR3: CAARASEGYGYTF. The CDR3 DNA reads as TGTGCCGCAAGGGCCTCGGAGGGCTATGGCTACACCTTC.

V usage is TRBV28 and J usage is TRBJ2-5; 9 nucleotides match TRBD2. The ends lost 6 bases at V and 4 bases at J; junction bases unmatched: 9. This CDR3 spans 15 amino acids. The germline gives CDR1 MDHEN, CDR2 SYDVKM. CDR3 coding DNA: TGTGCCAGCAGCCCTGCTAGCGGGAACGGAGAGACCCAGTACTTC. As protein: CASSPASGNGETQYF. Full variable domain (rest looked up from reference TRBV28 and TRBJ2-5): DVKVTQSSRYLVKRTGEKVFLECVQDMDHENMFWYRQDPGLGLRLIYFSYDVKMKEKGDIPEGYSVSREKKERFSLILESASTNQTSMYLCASSPASGNGETQYFGPGTRLLVL.

CDR3 nucleotide sequence: TGTGCCAGCAGCCCGGGGACTAGCGAGTACAATGAGCAGTTCTTC. Translated: CASSPGTSEYNEQFF. This chain links TRBV7-9 with TRBJ2-1; 10 nucleotides align to TRBD2. The germline V gene encodes CDR1 SEHNR and CDR2 FQNEAQ (reference sequence). The V and J ends lost 5 bases and 4 bases, in that order; junction bases with no gene match: 5. The CDR3 is 15 amino acids. The full variable domain, rest sourced from reference TRBV7-9 and TRBJ2-1, is DTGVSQNPRHKITKRGQNVTFRCDPISEHNRLYWYRQTLGQGPEFLTYFQNEAQLEKSRLLSDRFSAERPKGSFSTLEIQRTEQGDSAMYLCASSPGTSEYNEQFFGPGTRLTVL.

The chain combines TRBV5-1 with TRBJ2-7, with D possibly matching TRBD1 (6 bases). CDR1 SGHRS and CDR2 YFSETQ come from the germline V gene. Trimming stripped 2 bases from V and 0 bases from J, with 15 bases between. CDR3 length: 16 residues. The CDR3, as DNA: TGCGCCAGCAGCTTAAACAGACAGGATAGCTCCTACGAGCAGTACTTC. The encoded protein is CASSLNRQDSSYEQYF.